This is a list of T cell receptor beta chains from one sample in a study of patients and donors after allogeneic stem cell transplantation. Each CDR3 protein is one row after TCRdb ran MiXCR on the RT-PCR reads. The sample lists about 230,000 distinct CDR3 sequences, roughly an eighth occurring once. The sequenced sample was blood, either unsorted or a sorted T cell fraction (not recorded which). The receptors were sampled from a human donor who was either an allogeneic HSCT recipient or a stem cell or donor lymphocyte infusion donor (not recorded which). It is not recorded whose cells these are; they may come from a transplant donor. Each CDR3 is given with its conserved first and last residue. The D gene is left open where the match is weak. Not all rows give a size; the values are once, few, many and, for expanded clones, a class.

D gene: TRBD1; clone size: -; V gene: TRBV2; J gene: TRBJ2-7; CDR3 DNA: TGTGCCAGCAGAAGGGACCGGACAGGAACCTACGAGCAGTACTTC; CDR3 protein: CASRRDRTGTYEQYF
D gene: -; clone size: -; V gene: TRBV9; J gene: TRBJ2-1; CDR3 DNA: TGTGCCAGCAGCCCGGGACACTTAGAGCAGTTCTTC; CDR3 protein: CASSPGHLEQFF
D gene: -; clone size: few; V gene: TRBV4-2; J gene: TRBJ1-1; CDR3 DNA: TGTGCCAGCAGCCAAGGGGCCGCCGGGAACACTGAAGCTTTCTTT; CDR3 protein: CASSQGAAGNTEAFF
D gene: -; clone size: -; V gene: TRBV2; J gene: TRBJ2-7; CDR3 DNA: TGTGCCAGCACGACGGAGTCCTACGAGCAGTACTTC; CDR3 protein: CASTTESYEQYF
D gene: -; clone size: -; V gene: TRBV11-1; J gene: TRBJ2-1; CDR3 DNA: TGTGCCAGCAGCTTATCCCACAGGGCTCCTCAGTTCTTC; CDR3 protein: CASSLSHRAPQFF
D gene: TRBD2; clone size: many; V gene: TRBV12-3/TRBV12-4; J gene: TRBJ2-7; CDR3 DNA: TGTGCCAGCAGTCCTGGACTAGCGGGAGTACACGAGCAGTACTTC; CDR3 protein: CASSPGLAGVHEQYF
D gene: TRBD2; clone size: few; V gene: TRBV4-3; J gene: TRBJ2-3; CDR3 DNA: TGCGCCAGCAGCCAAGGACTTAGCGGGGGGGCGGCAGATACGCAGTATTTT; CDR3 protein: CASSQGLSGGAADTQYF
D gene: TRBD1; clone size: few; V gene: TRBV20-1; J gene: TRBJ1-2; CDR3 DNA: TGCAGTGCTCAAGCCAGGGGGGTCAATGGCTACACCTTC; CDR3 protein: CSAQARGVNGYTF
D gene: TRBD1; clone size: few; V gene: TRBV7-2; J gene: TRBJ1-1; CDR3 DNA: TGTGCCAGCAGAAAGACAGGGATAAACACTGAAGCTTTCTTT; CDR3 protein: CASRKTGINTEAFF
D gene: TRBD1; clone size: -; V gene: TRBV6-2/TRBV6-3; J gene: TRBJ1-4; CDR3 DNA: TGTGCCAGCAGTTCACCCCGACAGGGTTATGAAAAACTGTTTTTT; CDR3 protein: CASSSPRQGYEKLFF
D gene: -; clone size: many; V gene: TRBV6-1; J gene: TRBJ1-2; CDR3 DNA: TGTGCCAGCAGTGAAGCCTTCGGCTACACCTTC; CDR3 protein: CASSEAFGYTF
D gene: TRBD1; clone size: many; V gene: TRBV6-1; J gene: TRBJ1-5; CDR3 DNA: TGTGCCAGCAGTGAAAAGAGGACAGGGAATAGCAATCAGCCCCAGCATTTT; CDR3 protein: CASSEKRTGNSNQPQHF
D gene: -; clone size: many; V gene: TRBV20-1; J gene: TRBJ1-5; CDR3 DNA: TGCAGTGCTAGGAGTAGGATGGCTGATCAGCCCCAGCATTTT; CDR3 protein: CSARSRMADQPQHF
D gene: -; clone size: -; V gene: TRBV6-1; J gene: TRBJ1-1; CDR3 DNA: TGTGCCAGCAGTGAACCAGTGGGAGAGAACACTGAAGCTTTCTTT; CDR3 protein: CASSEPVGENTEAFF
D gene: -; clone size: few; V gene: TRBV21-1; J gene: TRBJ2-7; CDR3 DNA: TGTGCCAGCAGCAAAGCAACACCTTGGAGATTATACGAGCAGTACTTC; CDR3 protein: CASSKATPWRLYEQYF
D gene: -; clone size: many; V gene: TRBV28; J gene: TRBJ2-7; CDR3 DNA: TGTGCCAGCAGTTTATTAGGATACGAGCAGTACTTC; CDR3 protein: CASSLLGYEQYF
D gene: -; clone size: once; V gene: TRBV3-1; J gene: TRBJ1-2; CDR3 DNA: TGTGCCAGCACCCTCAGCGAAGCTAACTATGGCTACACCTTC; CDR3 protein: CASTLSEANYGYTF
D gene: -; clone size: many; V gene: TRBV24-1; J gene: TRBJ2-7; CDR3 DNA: TGTGCCACCAGTGATAGTTTTGGGCGGGGAGACGAGCAGTACTTC; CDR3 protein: CATSDSFGRGDEQYF
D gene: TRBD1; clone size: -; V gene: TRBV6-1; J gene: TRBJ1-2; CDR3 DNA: TGTGCCAGCAGGGAAACAGGGGGTTATGGCTACACCTTC; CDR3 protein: CASRETGGYGYTF
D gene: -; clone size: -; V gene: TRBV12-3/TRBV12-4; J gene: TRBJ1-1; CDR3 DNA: TGTGCCAGCAGTTTAGGGGCGAGCACTGAAGCTTTCTTT; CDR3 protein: CASSLGASTEAFF
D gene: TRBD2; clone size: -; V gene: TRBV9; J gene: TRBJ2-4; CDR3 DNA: TGTGCCAGCAGCATCGGACTAGCGGATATGGGACTAGCCAAAAACATTCAGTACTTC; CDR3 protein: CASSIGLADMGLAKNIQYF
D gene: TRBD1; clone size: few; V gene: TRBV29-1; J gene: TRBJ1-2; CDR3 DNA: TGCAGCACCAGAGGGACAGGGGTCGAGGGCTACACCTTC; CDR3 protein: CSTRGTGVEGYTF
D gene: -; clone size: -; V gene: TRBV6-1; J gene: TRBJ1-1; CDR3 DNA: TGTGCCAGCAGACCAATGGACCGGTTAGACACTGAAGCTTTCTTT; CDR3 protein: CASRPMDRLDTEAFF
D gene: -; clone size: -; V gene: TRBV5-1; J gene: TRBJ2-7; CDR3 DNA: TGCGCCAGCAGCAAGGAAGGGACAGAGCAGTACTTC; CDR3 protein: CASSKEGTEQYF
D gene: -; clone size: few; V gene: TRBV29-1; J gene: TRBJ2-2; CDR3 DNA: TGCAGCGTTGCTCCGCCCGGGGAGCTGTTTTTT; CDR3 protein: CSVAPPGELFF
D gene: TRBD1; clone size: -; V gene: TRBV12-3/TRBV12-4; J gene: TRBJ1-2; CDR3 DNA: TGTGCCAGCAAGGACAGGGGGCGCTTCCATGGCTACACCTTC; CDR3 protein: CASKDRGRFHGYTF
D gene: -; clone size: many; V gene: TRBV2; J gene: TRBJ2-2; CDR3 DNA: TGTGCCAGCAGTGAAGTGTTGGCCGGGGAGCTGTTTTTT; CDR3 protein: CASSEVLAGELFF
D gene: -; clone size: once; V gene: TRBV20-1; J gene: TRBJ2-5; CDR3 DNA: TGCAGTGCTAGCTGGAAAGAGACCCAGTACTTC; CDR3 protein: CSASWKETQYF
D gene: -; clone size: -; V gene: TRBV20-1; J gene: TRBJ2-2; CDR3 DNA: TGCAGTGCTCCTTTAATCAGAGGGGTCCACACCGGGGAGCTGTTTTTT; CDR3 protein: CSAPLIRGVHTGELFF
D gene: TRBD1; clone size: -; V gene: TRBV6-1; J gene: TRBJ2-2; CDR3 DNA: TGTGCCAGCAGGGGTACAGGGGGCCGAACGAACACCGGGGAGCTGTTTTTT; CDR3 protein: CASRGTGGRTNTGELFF
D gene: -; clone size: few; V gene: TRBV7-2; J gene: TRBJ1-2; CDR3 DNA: TGTGCCAGCAGCCACGGGGATATTGGCTATGGCTACACCTTC; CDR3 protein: CASSHGDIGYGYTF
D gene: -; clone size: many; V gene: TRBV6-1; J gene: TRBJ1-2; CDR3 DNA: TGTGCCAGCAGGCCCGACAGGATGTATGGCTACACCTTC; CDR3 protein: CASRPDRMYGYTF
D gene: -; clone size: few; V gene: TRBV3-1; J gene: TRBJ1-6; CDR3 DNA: TGTGCCAGCAGCCAAGAGTCTACCGGCTATAATTCACCCCTCCACTTT; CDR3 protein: CASSQESTGYNSPLHF
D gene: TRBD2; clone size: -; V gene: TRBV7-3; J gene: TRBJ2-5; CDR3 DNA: TGTGCCAGCAGCGTCCGGGAGGGTGAGACCCAGTACTTC; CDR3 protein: CASSVREGETQYF
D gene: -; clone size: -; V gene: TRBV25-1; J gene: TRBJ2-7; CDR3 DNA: TGTGCCAGCAGTGAATCCGGCAGGAGCACCTACGAGCAGTACTTC; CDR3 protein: CASSESGRSTYEQYF
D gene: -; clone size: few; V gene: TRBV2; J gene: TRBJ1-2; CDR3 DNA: TGTGCCAGCAGTGGAACGGGCACCTATGGCTACACCTTC; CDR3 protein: CASSGTGTYGYTF
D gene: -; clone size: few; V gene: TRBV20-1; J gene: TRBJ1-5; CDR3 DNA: TGCAGTGCTAACACAGGGAAGGATCAGCCCCAGCATTTT; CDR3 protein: CSANTGKDQPQHF
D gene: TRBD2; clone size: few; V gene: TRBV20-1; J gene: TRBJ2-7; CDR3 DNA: TGCAGTGCTAGTATAACTAGCGGGGGTAGGGAGCAGTACTTC; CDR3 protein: CSASITSGGREQYF
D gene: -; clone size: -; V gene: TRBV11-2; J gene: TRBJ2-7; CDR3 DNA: TGTGCCAGCAGTTGGTCCTACGAGCAGTACTTC; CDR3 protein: CASSWSYEQYF
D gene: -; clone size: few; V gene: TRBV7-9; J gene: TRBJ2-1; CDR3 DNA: TGTGCCAGCAGCTTAGCCGGATTCAATGAGCAGTTCTTC; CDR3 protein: CASSLAGFNEQFF